These T cell receptor beta chains were read from a single sample in a study of T cells in Graves' hyperthyroidism and ophthalmopathy. Via MiXCR, TCRdb re-called the multiplex PCR reads, giving one row per CDR3 protein. Among 500,000 to 600,000 distinct CDR3 sequences listed, 46% were seen once. The material sequenced was peripheral blood or thyroid tissue (not recorded which). The source of these receptors is an adult woman with Graves' disease, either hyperthyroidism or ophthalmopathy (not recorded which). The CDR3 runs from the conserved cysteine through the conserved F or W. The order of the fields is clone size, J gene, V gene, D gene, CDR3 protein, CDR3 DNA. D genes are given only for firm matches. Some rows mark clone size as missing; the rest say once, few, many or name a class of expanded clone.

abundance: many; j_gene: TRBJ2-6; v_gene: TRBV19; d_gene: -; CDR3aa: CASSIDGSPRGANVLTF; CDR3nt: TGTGCCAGTAGTATAGACGGCAGCCCAAGGGGGGCCAACGTCCTGACTTTC
abundance: -; j_gene: TRBJ1-3; v_gene: TRBV7-2; d_gene: -; CDR3aa: CASNPRSGNTIYF; CDR3nt: TGTGCCAGTAACCCGAGGAGTGGAAACACCATATATTTT
abundance: many; j_gene: TRBJ2-2; v_gene: TRBV29-1; d_gene: TRBD2; CDR3aa: CSVGVHAGLAGETGELFF; CDR3nt: TGCAGCGTGGGGGTCCACGCCGGACTAGCGGGAGAAACCGGGGAGCTGTTTTTT
abundance: many; j_gene: TRBJ1-4; v_gene: TRBV7-2; d_gene: -; CDR3aa: CASSLMGGPNEKLFF; CDR3nt: TGTGCCAGCAGCTTAATGGGGGGACCTAATGAAAAACTGTTTTTT
abundance: -; j_gene: TRBJ2-7; v_gene: TRBV9; d_gene: -; CDR3aa: CASSVGDGYYEQYF; CDR3nt: TGTGCCAGCAGCGTAGGGGACGGGTACTACGAGCAGTACTTC
abundance: -; j_gene: TRBJ1-2; v_gene: TRBV10-3; d_gene: TRBD1; CDR3aa: CAIRKEEGQGIGYTF; CDR3nt: TGTGCCATCAGGAAAGAAGAGGGACAGGGAATCGGCTACACCTTC
abundance: -; j_gene: TRBJ2-7; v_gene: TRBV6-5; d_gene: TRBD1; CDR3aa: CAISYSGGSLYEQYF; CDR3nt: TGTGCCATCAGTTACTCAGGGGGATCCCTCTACGAGCAGTACTTC
abundance: -; j_gene: TRBJ2-2; v_gene: TRBV24-1; d_gene: -; CDR3aa: CATSASDTGELFF; CDR3nt: TGTGCCACCAGTGCAAGTGACACCGGGGAGCTGTTTTTT
abundance: many; j_gene: TRBJ2-5; v_gene: TRBV5-8; d_gene: TRBD1; CDR3aa: CASSSGQGAVQTQYF; CDR3nt: TGTGCCAGCAGCTCGGGGCAGGGGGCTGTCCAGACCCAGTACTTC
abundance: -; j_gene: TRBJ1-3; v_gene: TRBV7-2; d_gene: -; CDR3aa: CASSHHPDWDGSGNTIYF; CDR3nt: TGTGCCAGCAGCCACCACCCCGACTGGGACGGCTCTGGAAACACCATATATTTT
abundance: few; j_gene: TRBJ2-2; v_gene: TRBV6-2/TRBV6-3; d_gene: -; CDR3aa: CASSYGQGHTGELFF; CDR3nt: TGTGCCAGCAGTTACGGGCAGGGACACACCGGGGAGCTGTTTTTT
abundance: -; j_gene: TRBJ2-7; v_gene: TRBV7-9; d_gene: -; CDR3aa: CASSFKSQGHKQYF; CDR3nt: TGCGCCAGCAGCTTCAAATCGCAGGGCCACAAGCAGTACTTC
abundance: many; j_gene: TRBJ2-7; v_gene: TRBV14; d_gene: -; CDR3aa: CASSQGPPRAYEQYF; CDR3nt: TGTGCCAGCAGCCAAGGACCACCTCGAGCCTACGAGCAGTACTTC
abundance: once; j_gene: TRBJ1-1; v_gene: TRBV9; d_gene: -; CDR3aa: CASSRGPSSGRAFF; CDR3nt: TGTGCCAGCAGCCGGGGCCCGAGTAGCGGGAGGGCTTTCTTT
abundance: few; j_gene: TRBJ2-6; v_gene: TRBV18; d_gene: -; CDR3aa: CASSPSGSGANVLTF; CDR3nt: TGTGCCAGCTCACCGTCGGGGTCTGGGGCCAACGTCCTGACTTTC
abundance: few; j_gene: TRBJ1-2; v_gene: TRBV5-6; d_gene: -; CDR3aa: CASSLQGLGYTF; CDR3nt: TGTGCCAGCAGTTTACAGGGTCTGGGCTACACCTTC
abundance: -; j_gene: TRBJ2-7; v_gene: TRBV6-5; d_gene: -; CDR3aa: CASSYSGPSSYEQYF; CDR3nt: TGTGCCAGCAGTTACTCGGGGCCGAGCTCCTACGAGCAGTACTTC